Below, 13 T cell receptor beta chains from the same sample are listed, as sequenced in a study of cytomegalovirus exposure and HLA in healthy donors. Only in-frame clones appear in the TCRdb table, and some are missing; sequencing was by immunoSEQ multiplex PCR. Of around 350,000 clones detected, roughly 85% appear once; the ten largest clones hold 0.8% to 0.85%. Sequenced sample: PBMCs. The source is a woman in her late teens or twenties in good health and CMV-seronegative.

This chain uses TRBV12-2 with TRBJ2-1; TRBD2 reflects the table's D call only, with no check against the DNA. TRBV12-2 is described as a pseudogene. CDR3 size: 17 residues. The CDR3 is CASRCRKLAGAYNEQFF. The DNA for the CDR3 is TGTGCAAGTCGCTGCCGGAAACTAGCGGGAGCCTACAATGAGCAGTTCTTC.

The rearrangement uses TRBV2 and TRBJ2-1; 13 nucleotides match TRBD2. This CDR3 spans 14 amino acids. Germline CDR1 and CDR2: SNHLY and FYNNEI. V lost 1 base, J lost 15 bases, and 6 bases stayed unmatched. Here the CDR3 reads CASSEGGTSGNGFF. The CDR3 DNA reads as TGTGCCAGCAGTGAAGGCGGGACTAGCGGGAATGGGTTCTTC.

J is TRBJ2-7 and V is TRBV4-1, with D maybe TRBD1 (6 bases). From germline, CDR1 is MGHRA and CDR2 YSYEKL. The V end was cut by 4 bases, the J end by 3 bases, with 19 bases between. This CDR3 region has 16 residues. DNA for the CDR3: TGCGCCAGCAGCCTGTCAGGGGCAGGGAAATTCTACGAGCAGTACTTC. Translation: CASSLSGAGKFYEQYF.

The V gene is TRBV25-1, the J gene TRBJ2-5; the D gene is possibly TRBD2 (5 bases). CDR1 and CDR2 from the germline V gene are MGHDK and SYGVNS. The V and J ends lost 5 bases and 5 bases respectively, with 15 bases between them. This CDR3 is built from 14 residues. The CDR3 DNA reads as TGTGCCAGCAGTAATACCGGGGTTTTTGAGACCCAGTACTTC. Translation: CASSNTGVFETQYF.

The chain is built from TRBV11-2 and TRBJ1-2; 11 bases align to TRBD1. This CDR3 is 14 amino acids long. CDR1 is SGHAT and CDR2 is FQNNGV in the germline V gene. With 4 bases clipped from V and 7 bases from J, the junction kept 5 bases outside the gene matches. The CDR3 loop reads CASSSGQGVGGYTF. The CDR3 DNA is TGTGCCAGCAGCTCGGGACAGGGGGTGGGTGGCTACACCTTC. The full variable domain, in which reference TRBV11-2 and TRBJ1-2 provide the parts outside the CDR3, is EAGVAQSPRYKIIEKRQSVAFWCNPISGHATLYWYQQILGQGPKLLIQFQNNGVVDDSQLPKDRFSAERLKGVDSTLKIQPAKLEDSAVYLCASSSGQGVGGYTFGSGTRLTVV.

V gene TRBV19 combines with J gene TRBJ2-1; perhaps TRBD2 as D (6 bases). CDR3 size: 13 residues. The germline V and J ends were trimmed by 7 bases and 5 bases, with 12 bases remaining between them. In germline, CDR1 is LNHDA, CDR2 SQIVND (reference sequence). Here the CDR3 reads CASKRRGDNEQFF. CDR3 sequence (DNA): TGTGCCAGTAAGCGGCGGGGAGACAATGAGCAGTTCTTC.

The chain is built from TRBV4-1 and TRBJ2-7; TRBD1 might be the D (6 bases). V gave up 1 base and J gave up 1 base, with 11 bases separating them. CDR1 MGHRA and CDR2 YSYEKL come from the germline V gene. This CDR3 contains 15 residues. For the CDR3, the DNA is TGCGCCAGCAGCCAAGGGACAGCTTCATCCTACGAGCAGTACTTC. This codes for CASSQGTASSYEQYF.

The V call is TRBV6-1, the J call TRBJ1-2, with 7 bases aligning to TRBD1. With V trimmed by 3 bases and J by 10 bases, 2 bases remained unmatched. The CDR3 has 11 residues. Germline CDR1 MNHNS, CDR2 SASEGT. The CDR3 nucleotides are TGTGCCAGCAGTGACAGGGGGTTCTACACCTTC. This encodes CASSDRGFYTF.

CDR3 nucleotide sequence: TGCGCCAGCAGCTTGGCAACAGGGGAAAAACTGTTTTTT. Translation: CASSLATGEKLFF. The chain recombines TRBV5-1 with TRBJ1-4, with D possibly matching TRBD1 (6 bases). Germline V gene sequence: CDR1 SGHRS, CDR2 YFSETQ. V shed 0 bases and J shed 8 bases, with 8 bases lying between them. The CDR3 loop spans 13 amino acids. The complete variable domain, with remaining parts taken from reference TRBV5-1 and TRBJ1-4, reads KAGVTQTPRYLIKTRGQQVTLSCSPISGHRSVSWYQQTPGQGLQFLFEYFSETQRNKGNFPGRFSGRQFSNSRSEMNVSTLELGDSALYLCASSLATGEKLFFGSGTQLSVL.

The chain links TRBV19 to TRBJ2-7; D is ambiguous. There are 15 residues in the CDR3. The germline gives CDR1 LNHDA, CDR2 SQIVND (reference sequence). The germline V and J ends were trimmed by 1 base and 0 bases, with 10 bases remaining between them. This CDR3 is CASSIGGSSSYEQYF. The CDR3 DNA reads TGTGCCAGTAGTATAGGCGGTAGCAGCTCCTACGAGCAGTACTTC.

This sequence joins TRBV29-1 and TRBJ2-3; D gene unclear. The V gene lost 3 bases and the J gene lost 0 bases, with 7 bases spanning the gap. CDR3 length equals 13 residues. Looked up from germline, CDR1 is SQVTM and CDR2 is ANQGSEA. The CDR3 spells CSVESPSTDTQYF. The CDR3 nucleotides are TGCAGCGTTGAGAGTCCTAGCACAGATACGCAGTATTTT.

This chain joins TRBV29-1 and TRBJ1-1; the match to TRBD1 covers 10 bases. V was pared by 3 bases and J by 5 bases, with 6 bases of the junction left unmatched. This CDR3 comprises 14 residues. Germline-derived CDR1 and CDR2 are SQVTM and ANQGSEA. The CDR3 sequence is CSVDLGTGDTEAFF. In DNA form, the CDR3 reads TGCAGCGTTGATCTAGGGACAGGGGATACTGAAGCTTTCTTT.

With regard to this clone: This clone may be a read error of a much larger clone one base away. This chain links TRBV6-4 with TRBJ2-1; D gene unclear. This CDR3 contains 13 residues. Trimming took 0 bases from V and 4 from J, leaving 4 bases between them. Germline V lookup: CDR1 MRHNA, CDR2 SNTAGT. The CDR3: CASSDSEYNEQFF. The CDR3 DNA sequence: TGTGCCAGCAGTGACTCGGAGTACAATGAGCAGTTCTTC.